This TCR beta chain appears in the sequencing data of a study of T cells in tuberculosis. Study background: In South Africa, adults with active tuberculosis were compared with IGRA-negative and latently infected IGRA-positive adolescents.

Turning to this clone: The antigen remains undetermined.

TCRdb keeps only in-frame clones here, not all; method: immunoSEQ multiplex PCR. The table has about 22,000 clones, around 85% seen once. Whole-study results and caveats: Active tuberculosis TCR-alpha repertoires lay closer to GMM-specific TCRs than IGRA-negative controls, suggesting clonal expansion. The TCR-beta difference was not significant; alpha differences partly reflected length.

Trimming shortened V by 0 bases and J by 5 bases, and 10 bases separated the two germline ends. CDR1 is SGHAT, CDR2 FQDESV, per germline (reference sequence). The CDR3 spans 14 residues. Time point reported: new active TB diagnosis, blood taken before or within 7 days of starting treatment. HIV-seronegative South African adults aged 18 years or older had newly diagnosed active tuberculosis. The TCR originated in an adult with tuberculosis. Sequencing was performed on PBMCs, taken at tuberculosis diagnosis. The V call is TRBV11-1, the J call TRBJ2-5, with D perhaps matching TRBD1 (5 bases). The CDR3 DNA sequence: TGTGCCAGCAGCTTAGCGTCAGGGATCGAGACCCAGTACTTC. Translated: CASSLASGIETQYF.